The 23 T cell receptor beta chains below were found in one sample sequenced in a study of post-analysis software for immune sequencing data. Regarding the study as a whole: Relative to controls, patients had about five TRBV segments at higher frequency, with TRBV5-6, TRBV5-1 and TRBV20-1 among these.

Which antigens these TCRs recognize remains unknown. Carried by the TCR beta cDNA libraries were unique molecular identifiers. TCRdb passed the PCR reads through MiXCR, listing each CDR3 protein once. This repertoire shows fewer than 550,000 distinct CDR3 sequences, about a third found once; its top ten account for around 6%. Sequenced input: blood. These receptors came from a girl aged 2 to 17 with multiple sclerosis.

This clonotype was picked up many times. The chain couples TRBV12-3 or TRBV12-4 to TRBJ2-5, with D unresolved. Trimming stripped 3 bases from V and 2 bases from J, with 7 bases between. The CDR3 totals 13 residues. The CDR3 region has the DNA TGTGCCAGCAGTTTCCGCGATCAAGAGACCCAGTACTTC. This sequence encodes CASSFRDQETQYF.

In regard to this clonotype: Since a much larger clone is just one base distant, this may be a read error. V gene TRBV29-1 combines with J gene TRBJ2-1; D might be TRBD2 (5 bases). Germline V gene data show CDR1 as SQVTM and CDR2 as ANQGSEA. The length of the CDR3 is 15 residues. Trimming removed 6 bases from V and 5 bases from J, with 20 bases in between. In DNA, the CDR3 is TGCAGCGTGGGAAGGATCGTGGGAGCGCACAATGAGCAGTTCTTC. Amino acid sequence: CSVGRIVGAHNEQFF.

There are a few counts of this clonotype. This chain links TRBV10-3 with TRBJ2-3, with D tentatively TRBD2 (5 bases). V dropped 3 bases and J dropped 0 bases, with 10 bases sitting between them. The CDR3 is 15 residues long. The V gene's germline CDR1 is ENHRY and CDR2 SYGVKD. The CDR3 DNA sequence: TGTGCCATCAGTGAAGGTGGGAGCAGCACAGATACGCAGTATTTT. Translation: CAISEGGSSTDTQYF.

The V and J genes are TRBV5-5 and TRBJ2-4; the D gene is possibly TRBD2 (5 bases). With 4 bases removed from V and 13 bases from J, the gap between germline ends came to 15 bases. CDR1 is SGHKS, CDR2 YYEKEE, per germline (reference sequence). The CDR3 is made up of 12 amino acids. The CDR3 DNA reads as TGTGCCAGCAGCCCTTCAGACTACAAGCAGTACTTC. This encodes CASSPSDYKQYF.

This clonotype appeared a few times. The CDR3 DNA sequence: TGTGCCAGCAGCCCTATAAGCGGCTACAATGAGCAGTTCTTC. This encodes CASSPISGYNEQFF. The gene calls are TRBV7-3 and TRBJ2-1; tentatively, D is TRBD2 (5 bases). CDR3 length equals 14 residues. V dropped 5 bases and J dropped 3 bases, with 11 bases sitting between them. Germline V CDR1 and CDR2: SGHTA, FQGTGA.

The V and J genes are TRBV9 and TRBJ1-5; D may be TRBD1 (6 bases). The germline V and J ends were trimmed by 3 bases and 7 bases, with 14 bases remaining between them. Germline values: CDR1 SGDLS, CDR2 YYNGEE. The CDR3 runs to 14 residues. CDR3 DNA sequence: TGTGCCAGCAGCGCCGGAGGGGGGGGCCAGCCCCAGCATTTT. It specifies CASSAGGGGQPQHF.

The V call is TRBV12-3 or TRBV12-4, the J call TRBJ2-3; TRBD1 aligns across 7 bases. The CDR3 loop spans 13 amino acids. Trimming removed 5 bases from V and 9 bases from J; junction bases left unmatched: 8. CDR3 amino acids: CASSDNRGDTQYF. As DNA, the CDR3 is TGTGCCAGCAGTGATAACAGGGGAGACACGCAGTATTTT.

For the CDR3, the DNA is TGTGCCAGCAGCTCAATGAATCAGCCCCAGCATTTT. Amino acid sequence: CASSSMNQPQHF. The chain has TRBV7-2 and TRBJ1-5, with D unclear. V lost 4 bases to trimming and J lost 4 bases, with 5 bases between them. In germline, CDR1 is SGHTA, CDR2 FQGNSA. The CDR3 has 12 amino acids. Full variable domain (outside the CDR3, taken from reference TRBV7-2 and TRBJ1-5): GAGVSQSPSNKVTEKGKDVELRCDPISGHTALYWYRQSLGQGLEFLIYFQGNSAPDKSGLPSDRFSAERTGGSVSTLTIQRTQQEDSAVYLCASSSMNQPQHFGDGTRLSIL.

This clonotype was detected once. The gene calls are TRBV11-2 and TRBJ1-4; 7 bases are shared with TRBD1. CDR3 length equals 16 residues. Trimming took 5 bases from V and 5 from J; bases not matched to a gene: 11. CDR1 is SGHAT and CDR2 is FQNNGV in the germline V gene. In DNA, the CDR3 is TGTGCCAGCAGCCTCGGGACAGCCGCCTCCAATGAAAAACTGTTTTTT. Translated, it gives CASSLGTAASNEKLFF. Together with reference TRBV11-2 and TRBJ1-4, the CDR3 gives the full variable domain: EAGVAQSPRYKIIEKRQSVAFWCNPISGHATLYWYQQILGQGPKLLIQFQNNGVVDDSQLPKDRFSAERLKGVDSTLKIQPAKLEDSAVYLCASSLGTAASNEKLFFGSGTQLSVL.

The chain combines TRBV10-2 with TRBJ2-7; D call uncertain. This CDR3 is built from 14 residues. The V end was cut by 4 bases, the J end by 0 bases, with 10 bases between. Germline V lookup: CDR1 WSHSY, CDR2 SAAADI. The CDR3 DNA follows: TGCGCCAGCAGTGTGCCGGGCGCCTCCTACGAGCAGTACTTC. Translating it yields CASSVPGASYEQYF.

A remark on this clonotype: One junction end does not reproduce the germline sequence, and a read error may be involved. The CDR3 sequence: CAIRSGRLAGRQEAQYF. The CDR3 region has the DNA TGTGCCATCAGAAGCGGCCGACTAGCGGGACGCCAAGAGGCCCAGTACTTC. This chain connects TRBV10-3 to TRBJ2-5; TRBD2 aligns across 11 bases. The CDR3 totals 17 residues. The V gene's germline CDR1 is ENHRY and CDR2 SYGVKD.

The J gene is TRBJ2-1, the V gene TRBV15; TRBD2 might be the D (6 bases). Germline V gives CDR1 LNHNV, CDR2 YYDKDF (reference sequence). Trimming cost V 4 bases and J 4 bases, with 14 bases left between them. The CDR3 is made up of 15 amino acids. The CDR3 reads CATSIAGMSYNEQFF. CDR3 in DNA: TGTGCCACCAGCATTGCGGGGATGTCGTACAATGAGCAGTTCTTC.

The V call is TRBV7-2, the J call TRBJ1-1; D is undetermined. Trimming left V 1 base short and J 1 base short, with 7 bases between. Germline values: CDR1 SGHTA, CDR2 FQGNSA. The CDR3 totals 14 residues. CDR3 residues: CASSLGRGNTEAFF. CDR3 sequence (DNA): TGTGCCAGCAGCTTAGGACGGGGGAACACTGAAGCTTTCTTT.

The chain combines TRBV20-1 with TRBJ1-2; D gene uncertain. The V gene lost 0 bases and the J gene lost 4 bases, with 9 bases spanning the gap. Germline assignment: CDR1 DFQATT and CDR2 SNEGSKA (reference sequence). The CDR3 spans 13 residues. CDR3 nucleotides: TGCAGTGCTAGAGATGCGGGAACCTATGGCTACACCTTC. It codes for CSARDAGTYGYTF.

This clonotype has more than one count but fewer than ten. This sequence joins TRBV7-2 and TRBJ1-5; D ambiguous. Between the trimmed V and J ends, which lost 3 bases and 4 bases, there was a span of 10 bases. This CDR3 spans 14 amino acids. Germline CDR1 SGHTA, CDR2 FQGNSA. The CDR3 DNA reads as TGTGCCAGCAGCTTCCCACAGAGTAATCAGCCCCAGCATTTT. Translating it yields CASSFPQSNQPQHF.

In its sample, this clonotype was seen a few times. This chain links TRBV5-5 with TRBJ1-5; D gene unclear. The CDR3 length is 14 residues. Germline loops: CDR1 SGHKS, CDR2 YYEKEE (reference sequence). Trimming pared 1 base from V and 3 bases from J, leaving 8 bases between. The CDR3, as DNA: TGTGCCAGCAGCTTGCTACAGTACAATCAGCCCCAGCATTTT. It is translated as CASSLLQYNQPQHF.

This chain joins TRBV18 and TRBJ1-5, with D unclear. The germline V gene has CDR1 KGHSH and CDR2 LQKENI. V was trimmed by 6 bases and J by 9 bases, leaving 15 bases between them. CDR3 size: 13 residues. As DNA, the CDR3 is TGTGCCAGCTCTTCGGGCGAGTATCGGCCCCAGCATTTT. This codes for CASSSGEYRPQHF. Looking up the rest from reference TRBV18 and TRBJ1-5 gives the full variable domain: NAGVMQNPRHLVRRRGQEARLRCSPMKGHSHVYWYRQLPEEGLKFMVYLQKENIIDESGMPKERFSAEFPKEGPSILRIQQVVRGDSAAYFCASSSGEYRPQHFGDGTRLSIL.

This clonotype has only a few counts. The chain employs TRBV7-8 and TRBJ2-6, with unresolved D. CDR3 size: 18 residues. V was clipped by 1 base and J by 2 bases, with 15 bases between them. Per germline, CDR1 SGHVS and CDR2 FQNEAQ. The CDR3 DNA is TGTGCCAGCAGCTTAGTTGTCGGTCGGTTACCTGGGGCCAACGTCCTGACTTTC. This gives the protein CASSLVVGRLPGANVLTF.

The V gene is TRBV20-1, the J gene TRBJ2-3; D not certain. The CDR3 runs 14 residues. Germline lookup yields CDR1 DFQATT and CDR2 SNEGSKA (reference sequence). V lost 3 bases, J lost 2 bases, and 12 bases lay in between. The CDR3 region has the DNA TGCAGTGCTAGCTCCCCAGTCAACACAGATACGCAGTATTTT. Its translation is CSASSPVNTDTQYF.

This clonotype was counted at least ten times. This rearrangement joins TRBV12-3 or TRBV12-4 to TRBJ2-3; D is possibly TRBD2 (5 bases). CDR3 length: 15 amino acids. Trimming took 5 bases from V and 11 from J, leaving 23 bases between them. The CDR3 loop is CASSQRGRGLKGQYF. Here the CDR3 DNA reads TGTGCCAGCAGTCAACGAGGGCGCGGGCTCAAGGGGCAGTATTTT.

The chain links TRBV2 to TRBJ2-1; D is undetermined. Germline-derived CDR1 and CDR2 are SNHLY and FYNNEI. V was clipped by 5 bases and J by 5 bases, with 10 bases between them. This CDR3 spans 13 amino acids. CDR3 DNA sequence: TGTGCCAGCAGTCCCTTACTACACAATGAGCAGTTCTTC. The encoded protein is CASSPLLHNEQFF.

This clonotype was detected only a few times. J is TRBJ2-5 and V is TRBV6-4, with 7 bases that match TRBD1. The CDR3 extends over 15 amino acids. J lost 4 bases, V lost 6 bases, and 11 bases had no gene match. Germline CDR1 is MRHNA and CDR2 is SNTAGT. This CDR3 reads CASRPITGEGETQYF. The DNA for the CDR3 is TGTGCCAGCAGGCCGATAACAGGGGAAGGAGAGACCCAGTACTTC.

This clonotype was seen at least ten times. This sequence joins TRBV4-1 and TRBJ2-7, with D perhaps being TRBD1 or TRBD2 (5 bases each). CDR3 length: 15 residues. V lost 1 base to trimming and J lost 5 bases, with 15 bases between them. Germline CDR1 is MGHRA and CDR2 is YSYEKL. CDR3 in amino acids: CASSQVEWGLDEQYF. Written as DNA, the CDR3 is TGCGCCAGCAGCCAAGTGGAATGGGGGTTGGACGAGCAGTACTTC.